This TCR beta chain is drawn from a study of regulatory T cells in long-lasting Graves disease. Regarding time point: persistent/refractory GD, antithyroid drugs over 5 years with positive TRAb. PBMCs were the source of the RNA used for TCR sequencing. According to the study, TCR beta libraries were built with iRepertoire HTBI primers and CDR3-region Arm-PCR. TCRdb used MiXCR to reprocess the multiplex PCR reads, holding one entry per CDR3 protein. The data hold roughly 700,000 distinct CDR3 sequences, with 25% to 35% observed a single time. The specimen comprised peripheral blood mononuclear cells (PBMCs), sampled when the disease was refractory, from a patient treated with antithyroid drugs. This TCR was recovered from a female donor with Graves disease.

CDR3 region: CASRRGGAFDEQYF. The CDR3 coding sequence is TGTGCCAGCCGCCGGGGGGGGGCCTTCGACGAGCAGTACTTC. The rearrangement uses TRBV4-2 and TRBJ2-7; 8 bases agree with TRBD2. J gave up 5 bases and V 8 bases, and 11 bases lay outside the gene matches. The germline CDR1 and CDR2 sequences are LGHNA and YNFKEQ. The CDR3 contains 14 residues.